This is a list of T cell receptor beta chains from one sample in a study of cytomegalovirus exposure and HLA in healthy donors. Sequenced by immunoSEQ multiplex PCR; TCRdb stores in-frame clones only, minus some. The data hold approximately 110,000 clones, with roughly 82% observed a single time. Sequencing was performed on PBMCs. The receptors shown here come from a human donor in good health. Each CDR3 is given with its conserved first and last residue. Each record gives: J gene, D gene, V gene, clone size, CDR3 DNA, CDR3 protein. D genes are given only for firm matches. Clone size, where shown, is once, few, many, or a class for clones that have expanded.

TRBJ1-4,-,TRBV2,-,TGTGCCAGCAGTTATCCACAGGGACGAAATGAAAAACTGTTTTTT,CASSYPQGRNEKLFF
TRBJ2-7,TRBD1,TRBV15,-,TGTGCCACCAGCAGAGATCCGGACAGGGGAAACGACGAGCAGTACTTC,CATSRDPDRGNDEQYF
TRBJ2-6,-,TRBV6-6,-,TGTGCCAGCAGTTACTCCGTGTACTCTGGGGCCAACGTCCTGACTTTC,CASSYSVYSGANVLTF
TRBJ2-7,TRBD1,TRBV6-5,-,TGTGCCAGCACTCCTTCCCGGGACAGGAGCTACGAGCAGTACTTC,CASTPSRDRSYEQYF
TRBJ2-6,-,TRBV10-2,once,TGCGCCAGCAGTGAGTCGACAGGCTATGGGGCCAACGGCCTGACTTTC,CASSESTGYGANGLTF
TRBJ1-2,TRBD1,TRBV5-6,-,TGTGCCAGCAGCTTGGACGGACAGGCATGGAGGTACTATGGCTACACCTTC,CASSLDGQAWRYYGYTF
TRBJ2-7,-,TRBV5-1,-,TGCGCCAGCAGCCGAGGATCTCCGGGGGAGCAGTACTTC,CASSRGSPGEQYF
TRBJ2-1,TRBD2,TRBV10-2,-,TGCGCCAGCCAAAGCGGGGAAGGTCGGAATGAGCAGTTCTTC,CASQSGEGRNEQFF
TRBJ2-1,TRBD2,TRBV6-1,-,TGTGCCAGCAGTTCAATAGGGACTAGCGACAGTATTGAGTTCTTC,CASSSIGTSDSIEFF
TRBJ2-1,TRBD2,TRBV19,-,TGTGCCAGTAGTATCTGGCTAGCGGCCTACAATGAGCAGTTCTTC,CASSIWLAAYNEQFF
TRBJ1-2,TRBD1,TRBV18,few,TGTGCCAGCTCACCGGCCAGGGGGTCTGGCTACACCTTC,CASSPARGSGYTF
TRBJ2-7,-,TRBV28,-,TGTGCCAGTTTTAGCCCGCGGACAGACGAGCAGTACTTC,CASFSPRTDEQYF
TRBJ2-2,-,TRBV9,-,TGTGCCAGCAGCGTTGGGGTCGGGAGTACCGGGGAGCTGTTTTTT,CASSVGVGSTGELFF
TRBJ2-5,TRBD1,TRBV7-8,-,TGTGCCAGCAGCCTGACAGGGGGCGAGGAGACCCAGTACTTC,CASSLTGGEETQYF
TRBJ1-5,TRBD1,TRBV18,-,TGTGCCAGCTCACCAAGGCAGGGGGCTGAAGGGGGCAATCAGCCCCAGCATTTT,CASSPRQGAEGGNQPQHF
TRBJ1-2,-,TRBV10-3,-,TGTGCCATCAGTGAATCGACTAGCAGGGACGACTATGGCTACACCTTC,CAISESTSRDDYGYTF
TRBJ1-2,-,TRBV5-5,-,TGTGCCAGCAGCTTGGTTCAGAGACTCTATGGCTACACCTTC,CASSLVQRLYGYTF
TRBJ1-1,-,TRBV10-3,-,TGTGCCATCAGTGAGTGGGGGGGCGGCAACACTGAAGCTTTCTTT,CAISEWGGGNTEAFF
TRBJ2-7,-,TRBV6-1,few,TGTGCCAGCAGTGAGCAGGGTTCCCACGAGCAGTACTTC,CASSEQGSHEQYF
TRBJ2-4,-,TRBV27,few,TGTGCCAGCAGTGCCGAGCTAGCCAAAAACATTCAGTACTTC,CASSAELAKNIQYF
TRBJ1-3,-,TRBV5-5,-,TGTGCCAGCAGCTTGGCTGCAGGGGAGGGTGGAAACACCATATATTTT,CASSLAAGEGGNTIYF
TRBJ2-4,-,TRBV28,-,TGTGCCAGCAGTTTCCGGGACATTCAGTACTTC,CASSFRDIQYF
TRBJ2-3,TRBD2,TRBV7-2,-,TGTGCCAGCAGCTTAGCCTCTAGCGGGAGGGCCCAAGATACGCAGTATTTT,CASSLASSGRAQDTQYF
TRBJ1-4,-,TRBV2,-,TGTGCCAGCACACAGGGTCGTGAAAAACTGTTTTTT,CASTQGREKLFF
TRBJ2-7,TRBD2,TRBV6-6,-,TGTGCCAGCAGTTCGTTTGGACTAGCGGACTCCTACGAGCAGTACTTC,CASSSFGLADSYEQYF
TRBJ1-5,-,TRBV6-1,few,TGTGCCAGCAGGGATACAGGGAATCAGCCCCAGCATTTT,CASRDTGNQPQHF
TRBJ2-3,-,TRBV5-1,once,TGCGCCAGCAGCTTGGGTCTGGCAGGGAGCACAGATACGCAGTATTTT,CASSLGLAGSTDTQYF
TRBJ1-2,TRBD1,TRBV18,-,TGTGCCAGCTCACCACCGAACGAAGGGGGCGACTATGGCTACACCTTC,CASSPPNEGGDYGYTF